The 15 T cell receptor beta chains below all came from one sample that was sequenced in a study of T cells after yellow fever vaccination. TCRdb processed the 5' RACE reads anew with MiXCR; each CDR3 protein has one entry. The repertoire includes about 25,000 distinct CDR3 sequences, around 3.5% of them detected once, and around 0.95% sits in the top ten. The input for sequencing was PBMCs, either bulk or a sorted T-cell subset (CD4+, CD8+, memory, or dextramer-sorted; not recorded which), taken approximately 40 days after the first yellow fever vaccination. The receptors here all came from a man between 18 and 35 years old who received the YFV17D yellow fever vaccine.

This clonotype was counted at least ten times. The J gene is TRBJ1-1, the V gene TRBV6-5; D ambiguous. Deletions cut 4 bases from V and 4 bases from J, with 13 bases between. Germline values: CDR1 MNHEY, CDR2 SVGAGI. The CDR3 runs to 14 residues. The CDR3, as DNA: TGTGCCAGCAGTTCCTGGACTGAAGGCACTGAAGCTTTCTTT. Protein product: CASSSWTEGTEAFF.

At least ten counts were recorded for this clonotype. CDR3 nucleotide sequence: TGTGCCAGCAGCGGGACAGTCACCACTGAAGCTTTCTTT. Translated: CASSGTVTTEAFF. The chain joins TRBV2 to TRBJ1-1, with 7 bases that match TRBD1. This CDR3 is 13 amino acids long. From germline, CDR1 is SNHLY and CDR2 FYNNEI. The V and J ends lost 6 bases and 4 bases, in that order; junction bases with no gene match: 5.

This clonotype was counted many times. The gene calls are TRBV4-3 and TRBJ1-3; D may be TRBD1 (6 bases). The germline V gene has CDR1 LGHNA and CDR2 YSLEER. Trimming left V 3 bases short and J 0 bases short, with 6 bases between. This CDR3 comprises 14 residues. The CDR3 region has the DNA TGCGCCAGCAGCCAGGGGGCCTCTGGAAACACCATATATTTT. This translates into CASSQGASGNTIYF.

In this sample, this clonotype turned up many times. A read error may produce the germline difference seen at one junction end. This rearrangement joins TRBV12-3 or TRBV12-4 to TRBJ2-7; 9 bases align to TRBD1. The CDR3 consists of 16 residues. CDR3 in amino acids: CASSLARGDREYEQYF. The CDR3 nucleotides are TGTGCCAGCAGTCTAGCCAGGGGGGACAGGGAATACGAGCAGTACTTC.

V usage is TRBV20-1 and J usage is TRBJ2-4; D is possibly TRBD1 or TRBD2 (6 bases each). V shed 5 bases and J shed 7 bases, with 15 bases lying between them. The germline gives CDR1 DFQATT, CDR2 SNEGSKA (reference sequence). This CDR3 has 13 residues. The CDR3 coding sequence is TGCAGTGCTTGCCCCGGGGGCCATAACATTCAGTACTTC. Translated, it gives CSACPGGHNIQYF.

This clonotype was counted at least ten times. The V call is TRBV20-1, the J call TRBJ1-2; 8 positions match TRBD1. After removal of 0 bases from V and 3 bases from J, the junction contained 9 bases not matched to a gene. This CDR3 has 16 residues. Germline CDR1 DFQATT, CDR2 SNEGSKA (reference sequence). For the CDR3, the DNA is TGCAGTGCTAGAGAACCTACAGGGGGTGGGTACTATGGCTACACCTTC. The encoded protein is CSAREPTGGGYYGYTF.

This clonotype came up many times. The chain recombines TRBV30 with TRBJ1-2; no firm D call. CDR3 length: 11 residues. The V end was cut by 2 bases, the J end by 5 bases, with 6 bases between. Looked up from germline, CDR1 is GTSNPN and CDR2 is SVGIG (reference sequence). Written as DNA, the CDR3 is TGTGCCTGGAGTCGAACATATGGCTACACCTTC. Its protein product is CAWSRTYGYTF.

This clonotype was counted ten times or more. The chain joins TRBV18 to TRBJ1-2; a weak D match, TRBD1 (6 bases). The CDR3 is 13 amino acids. The germline V gene has CDR1 KGHSH and CDR2 LQKENI. Trimming cost V 6 bases and J 4 bases, with 12 bases left between them. The CDR3 region is CASSGGRGYGYTF. CDR3 nucleotides: TGTGCCAGCTCCGGGGGGCGCGGCTATGGCTACACCTTC.

This clonotype was seen repeatedly, ten times or more. The rearrangement uses TRBV7-2 and TRBJ2-7, with 9 bases fitting TRBD2. The germline V gene encodes CDR1 SGHTA and CDR2 FQGNSA. This CDR3 spans 15 amino acids. Unmatched junction bases numbered 6, after V lost 3 bases and J lost 3 bases. The CDR3 DNA is TGTGCCAGCAGCTTTAGCGGGGGACCGTTCTACGAGCAGTACGTC. Translated: CASSFSGGPFYEQYV.

There are many counts of this clonotype. The genes are TRBV18 and TRBJ1-1; 9 bases fit TRBD1. After removal of 0 bases from V and 5 bases from J, the junction contained 4 bases not matched to a gene. This CDR3 has 15 amino acids. The germline CDR1 and CDR2 sequences are KGHSH and LQKENI. CDR3 sequence reads: CASSPPGQGSTEAFF. In nucleotides, the CDR3 is TGTGCCAGCTCACCACCGGGACAGGGTAGTACTGAAGCTTTCTTT. Based on the CDR3 plus reference TRBV18 and TRBJ1-1, the full variable domain is NAGVMQNPRHLVRRRGQEARLRCSPMKGHSHVYWYRQLPEEGLKFMVYLQKENIIDESGMPKERFSAEFPKEGPSILRIQQVVRGDSAAYFCASSPPGQGSTEAFFGQGTRLTVV.

This clonotype is classed as medium-sized. The genes are TRBV4-1 and TRBJ2-2; a possible D gene is TRBD2 (5 bases). Looked up from germline, CDR1 is MGHRA and CDR2 is YSYEKL. The CDR3 totals 14 residues. V was clipped by 2 bases and J by 13 bases, with 17 bases between them. The CDR3 sequence is CASSQMTSGIGLFF. CDR3 sequence (DNA): TGCGCCAGCAGCCAAATGACGAGCGGTATCGGGCTGTTTTTT.

This clonotype was seen repeatedly, ten times or more. This chain connects TRBV5-1 to TRBJ2-7; a possible D gene is TRBD1 (6 bases). This CDR3 spans 13 amino acids. Trimming left V 4 bases short and J 5 bases short, with 13 bases between. Per germline, CDR1 SGHRS and CDR2 YFSETQ. The CDR3 loop reads CASSLTGIHEQYF. The CDR3 coding sequence is TGCGCCAGCAGCCTAACAGGGATCCACGAGCAGTACTTC.

A note on this clonotype: One base away lies a much larger clone, so this may be a sequencing read error. This chain uses TRBV3-1 with TRBJ1-1; the D gene is possibly TRBD1 (5 bases). Germline CDR1 and CDR2: LGHDT and YNNKEL (reference sequence). This CDR3 contains 13 residues. Trimming shortened V by 4 bases and J by 10 bases, and 16 bases separated the two germline ends. In DNA, the CDR3 is TGTGCCAGCAGCCCCCGGGACTTTCGAGGAGCTTTCTTT. Translated, it gives CASSPRDFRGAFF. The full variable domain, its missing parts supplied by reference TRBV3-1 and TRBJ1-1, is DTAVSQTPKYLVTQMGNDKSIKCEQNLGHDTMYWYKQDSKKFLKIMFSYNNKELIINETVPNRFSPKSPDKAHLNLHINSLELGDSAVYFCASSPRDFRGAFFGQGTRLTVV.

This clonotype was observed many times. The rearrangement links TRBV28 to TRBJ1-2; D is uncertain. This CDR3 region has 13 residues. V lost 5 bases to trimming and J lost 0 bases, with 7 bases between them. Looked up from germline, CDR1 is MDHEN and CDR2 is SYDVKM. The DNA of the CDR3 is TGTGCCAGCAGTCCTAGGGCTAACTATGGCTACACCTTC. Translated: CASSPRANYGYTF.

This clonotype showed up many times. The chain couples TRBV27 to TRBJ2-2, with a tentative D call TRBD2 (6 bases). The CDR3 covers 13 residues. Germline-derived CDR1 and CDR2 are MNHEY and SMNVEV (reference sequence). Trimming stripped 3 bases from V and 6 bases from J, with 8 bases between. The CDR3 spells CASSFRLAGELFF. In DNA, the CDR3 is TGTGCCAGCAGTTTCAGACTAGCCGGGGAGCTGTTTTTT.